Presented here are 4 T cell receptor beta chains from one specimen sequenced in a study of blood T cells in healthy people across ages. The second PCR ran about 6 to 12 cycles with a sample-barcoded 5' primer and J-beta primers. TCRdb reprocessed the 5' RACE reads via MiXCR and lists one record per CDR3 protein. The sample has 850,000 to 950,000 distinct CDR3 sequences, about 30% seen once. Sequenced material: blood. The receptors come from a woman older than 75 in good health.

This clonotype was detected a few times. The chain has TRBV20-1 and TRBJ1-2, with 7 bases that match TRBD1. Germline V gene data show CDR1 as DFQATT and CDR2 as SNEGSKA (reference sequence). CDR3 length: 13 amino acids. The V gene end was trimmed by 6 bases and the J gene end by 5 bases; junction bases not matched to a gene: 9. As DNA, the CDR3 is TGCAGTGCGCCGGGACAGAGCCCTTATGGCTACACCTTC. Protein sequence: CSAPGQSPYGYTF.

A few counts support this clonotype. The chain links TRBV27 to TRBJ1-4; the D gene is possibly TRBD1 (6 bases). CDR1 and CDR2 (germline): MNHEY, SMNVEV (reference sequence). The CDR3 runs 15 residues. V lost 4 bases, J lost 2 bases, and 11 bases lay in between. The CDR3: CASSSQGFTNEKLFF. The CDR3 nucleotides are TGTGCCAGCAGTTCTCAGGGGTTTACTAATGAAAAACTGTTTTTT.

With respect to this clonotype: This may come from a read error, since a much larger clone is one base off. The gene calls are TRBV7-6 and TRBJ2-5, with 7 bases fitting TRBD2. Germline V gene data show CDR1 as SGHVS and CDR2 as FNYEAQ. The V segment lost 6 bases and the J segment 5 bases; nucleotides outside the gene matches: 9. This CDR3 is 14 amino acids long. CDR3 coding DNA: TGTGCCAGCAGTCGCCCCTTACTAGCGGAGACCCAGTACTTC. This sequence encodes CASSRPLLAETQYF.

The V gene is TRBV28, the J gene TRBJ1-3; TRBD1 might be the D (6 bases). Trimming pared 4 bases from V and 3 bases from J, leaving 13 bases between. The CDR3 extends over 15 amino acids. The germline gives CDR1 MDHEN, CDR2 SYDVKM. The CDR3 spells CASSSTGLYGNTIYF. CDR3 DNA: TGTGCCAGCAGTTCGACAGGACTTTATGGAAACACCATATATTTT.